This T cell receptor (beta chain) was captured by sequencing in a study of Ad26.COV2.S vaccination and SARS-CoV-2 variants. As for the study in general: Participant was drawn from the COV1001 Ad26.COV2.S trial arm. Ad26.COV2.S shots went into the muscle once or twice, 56 days apart.

Sequencing used immunoSEQ multiplex PCR; TCRdb keeps in-frame clones, though not all of them. The sample has around 300,000 clones, roughly 90% seen once. The CDR3 consists of 15 residues. Germline V gives CDR1 SGHNT, CDR2 YYREEE (reference sequence). The V gene lost 2 bases and the J gene lost 0 bases, with 9 bases spanning the gap. Treatment in this sample: around 19 received Ad26.COV2.S at low or high dose, single or two shots; roughly five received placebo; per-sample allocation not given. The samples were gathered on day 63 after the first injection of vaccine or placebo. Expression of Wuhan-strain SARS-CoV-2 spike came from the Ad26 vector that formed the vaccine.

Sequencing was performed on peripheral blood, taken in a trial of Ad26.COV2.S vaccine versus placebo. The rearrangement joins TRBV5-4 to TRBJ2-1, with D possibly matching TRBD2 (5 bases). The TCR comes from a person aged 18-60 years who received the Ad26.COV2.S COVID-19 vaccine or a placebo. CDR3 coding DNA: TGTGCCAGCAGCTTCGGGGTCGGCTCCTACAATGAGCAGTTCTTC. It encodes CASSFGVGSYNEQFF.